This TCR beta chain was recorded in a study of OX40 agonist ivuxolimab in advanced cancers. Details on this clone: Its target is unknown.

Study-wide results and caveats: CD4+ and CD8+ blood T cells expanded clonally by week 6 at 0.1 to 3.0 mg/kg.

Measured with immunoSEQ multiplex PCR; TCRdb has only the in-frame clones, and not every one. The sample consists of 50,000 or so clones, roughly 84% of them appearing once. CDR1 and CDR2 from the germline V gene are SGHDT and YYEEEE. This CDR3 comprises 15 residues. The specimen was CD4+ or CD8+ T cells sorted from blood, collected in a trial of the OX40 agonist ivuxolimab. The V call is TRBV5-6, the J call TRBJ2-5, with 9 bases lining up with TRBD2. The end of the DNA aligns better with TRBJ2-7, so the J call may be wrong. The clonotype comes from an adult with an advanced solid tumor such as melanoma, head and neck, liver or kidney cancer. The DNA of the CDR3 is TGTGCCAGCAGCTGGGCCGGGACTAGCAGCTACGAGCAGTACTTC. Protein product: CASSWAGTSSYEQYF.